The 27 T cell receptor beta chains presented below share a single source sample, sequenced in a study of beta chain features in type 1 diabetes. Expressed TCRB transcripts were sequenced because the entire RNA isolate underwent reverse transcription. The data were produced by immunoSEQ multiplex PCR, yet TCRdb's version contains in-frame clones alone and is incomplete. The table records under 450,000 clones, approximately 13% of them present only once. The sequenced sample consisted of naive CD4+ T cells from blood. All receptors derive from a man younger than 40 in good health.

This clone has a handful of counts. The chain is built from TRBV7-3 and TRBJ2-3; 7 nucleotides match TRBD2. V was pared by 5 bases and J by 4 bases, with 9 bases of the junction left unmatched. Germline CDR1 reads SGHTA; CDR2 reads FQGTGA. The CDR3 sequence is 15 residues long. CDR3: CASSRLGLVADTQYF. The CDR3 region has the DNA TGTGCCAGCAGCCGCCTCGGACTAGTGGCAGATACGCAGTATTTT.

This clone appeared a few times. The chain carries TRBV4-1 and TRBJ1-1; unclear D gene. Germline-derived CDR1 and CDR2 are MGHRA and YSYEKL. Between the trimmed V and J ends, which lost 3 bases and 2 bases, there was a span of 13 bases. The CDR3 sequence is 15 residues long. CDR3 nucleotides: TGCGCCAGCAGCCACCCCTGGCGCGGAAACACTGAAGCTTTCTTT. Amino acid sequence: CASSHPWRGNTEAFF.

There are many counts of this clone. The chain combines TRBV13 with TRBJ2-4, with D possibly being TRBD1 (7 bases). CDR1 is PRHDT, CDR2 FYEKMQ, per germline (reference sequence). The CDR3 contains 14 residues. V lost 5 bases and J 7 bases, leaving 15 bases between the germline ends. CDR3 nucleotide sequence: TGTGCCAGCAGCCTCACAGGGGAGGCGAACATTCAGTACTTC. Its protein is CASSLTGEANIQYF.

The genes are TRBV29-1 and TRBJ1-1; TRBD1 aligns across 9 bases. The length of the CDR3 is 13 residues. CDR1 and CDR2 (germline): SQVTM, ANQGSEA. Trimming took 6 bases from V and 3 from J; bases not matched to a gene: 5. The CDR3 sequence is CSVLGQGYTEAFF. CDR3 sequence (DNA): TGCAGCGTACTGGGACAGGGATACACTGAAGCTTTCTTT.

As to this clone: Other DNA sequences in this specimen translate into the identical CDR3. The genes are TRBV30 and TRBJ2-6; D not resolved. The V and J ends lost 4 bases and 1 base respectively, with 8 bases between them. The CDR3 is 14 residues long. Looked up from germline, CDR1 is GTSNPN and CDR2 is SVGIG (reference sequence). CDR3 sequence reads: CAWNRGSGANVLTF. DNA of the CDR3: TGTGCCTGGAATAGAGGTTCTGGGGCCAACGTCCTGACTTTC.

The chain employs TRBV18 and TRBJ2-7, with 7 nucleotides matching TRBD1. This CDR3 has 14 amino acids. J gave up 5 bases and V 3 bases, and 7 bases lay outside the gene matches. The germline gives CDR1 KGHSH, CDR2 LQKENI. The CDR3 sequence is CASSPFRQGNEQYF. CDR3 bases: TGTGCCAGCTCACCTTTTAGACAGGGTAACGAGCAGTACTTC.

The J gene is TRBJ2-5, the V gene TRBV7-2, with 7 nucleotides matching TRBD1. CDR1 and CDR2 from the germline V gene are SGHTA and FQGNSA. V lost 6 bases, J lost 2 bases, and 6 bases stayed unmatched. This CDR3 region has 14 residues. The CDR3 protein is CASSSTGAQETQYF. The CDR3 region has the DNA TGTGCCAGCAGTTCTACAGGGGCACAAGAGACCCAGTACTTC. Full variable domain (rest looked up from reference TRBV7-2 and TRBJ2-5): GAGVSQSPSNKVTEKGKDVELRCDPISGHTALYWYRQSLGQGLEFLIYFQGNSAPDKSGLPSDRFSAERTGGSVSTLTIQRTQQEDSAVYLCASSSTGAQETQYFGPGTRLLVL.

This clone was seen a few times. V and J are TRBV7-9 and TRBJ2-1; 13 nucleotides line up with TRBD2. The length of the CDR3 is 17 residues. V lost 5 bases, J lost 9 bases, and 13 bases stayed unmatched. CDR1 and CDR2 (germline): SEHNR, FQNEAQ (reference sequence). CDR3: CASSPPGLAGKYGEQFF. The CDR3 nucleotides read TGTGCCAGCAGCCCTCCGGGACTAGCGGGAAAATATGGTGAGCAGTTCTTC. Complete variable domain (other parts from reference TRBV7-9 and TRBJ2-1): DTGVSQNPRHKITKRGQNVTFRCDPISEHNRLYWYRQTLGQGPEFLTYFQNEAQLEKSRLLSDRFSAERPKGSFSTLEIQRTEQGDSAMYLCASSPPGLAGKYGEQFFGPGTRLTVL.

This clone was detected only a few times. This rearrangement joins TRBV14 to TRBJ2-1, with 9 positions matching TRBD2. The V and J ends lost 0 bases and 4 bases, in that order; junction bases with no gene match: 4. CDR1 is SGHDN, CDR2 FVKESK, per germline. This CDR3 is built from 16 residues. This chain's CDR3 is CASSQDPSGVYNEQFF. The CDR3, as DNA: TGTGCCAGCAGCCAAGATCCTAGCGGGGTATACAATGAGCAGTTCTTC. Together with reference TRBV14 and TRBJ2-1, the CDR3 gives the full variable domain: EAGVTQFPSHSVIEKGQTVTLRCDPISGHDNLYWYRRVMGKEIKFLLHFVKESKQDESGMPNNRFLAERTGGTYSTLKVQPAELEDSGVYFCASSQDPSGVYNEQFFGPGTRLTVL.

This clone was recorded a few times. The V and J genes are TRBV29-1 and TRBJ2-3, with 10 bases aligning to TRBD2. The CDR3 is 14 residues long. The junction had 5 bases not matched to a gene; V was cut back by 4 bases and J by 4 bases. The V gene's germline CDR1 is SQVTM and CDR2 ANQGSEA. The CDR3 region is CSVGLAGVSDTQYF. CDR3 bases: TGCAGCGTTGGGCTAGCGGGAGTCTCAGATACGCAGTATTTT.

This rearrangement joins TRBV4-3 to TRBJ1-6; D is ambiguous. V lost 0 bases to trimming and J lost 0 bases, with 9 bases between them. The germline V gene encodes CDR1 LGHNA and CDR2 YSLEER. The CDR3 length is 17 residues. CDR3 in amino acids: CASSQDLRRSYNSPLHF. The CDR3 DNA reads TGCGCCAGCAGCCAAGATCTGAGGCGCTCCTATAATTCACCCCTCCACTTT.

The chain is built from TRBV30 and TRBJ1-1; possibly TRBD1 for D (6 bases). Trimming stripped 1 base from V and 3 bases from J, with 9 bases between. This CDR3 is 13 amino acids long. Germline assignment: CDR1 GTSNPN and CDR2 SVGIG (reference sequence). The CDR3 reads CAWSGGGHTEAFF. Written as DNA, the CDR3 is TGTGCCTGGAGTGGTGGGGGGCACACTGAAGCTTTCTTT.

The chain's CDR3 is CASSQEVSGAVALHF. As DNA, the CDR3 is TGCGCCAGCAGCCAAGAGGTATCCGGGGCAGTCGCCCTCCACTTT. This chain links TRBV4-1 with TRBJ1-6; tentatively, D is TRBD1 (5 bases). Per germline, CDR1 MGHRA and CDR2 YSYEKL. There are 15 residues in the CDR3. With 0 bases removed from V and 14 bases from J, the gap between germline ends came to 17 bases.

The genes are TRBV27 and TRBJ2-1, with 8 bases fitting TRBD1. Per germline, CDR1 MNHEY and CDR2 SMNVEV (reference sequence). Germline trimming cut 6 bases from V and 4 bases from J; bases unmatched to any gene: 14. This CDR3 is 17 amino acids long. CDR3 amino acids: CASRGQGPGIGYNEQFF. DNA for the CDR3: TGTGCCAGCAGAGGACAGGGACCGGGAATTGGGTACAATGAGCAGTTCTTC.

The V call is TRBV12-5, the J call TRBJ1-1; 10 bases align to TRBD1. The ends lost 0 bases at V and 6 bases at J; junction bases unmatched: 7. The germline V gene has CDR1 LGHNT and CDR2 FRNRAP. The CDR3 is 16 residues long. Written as DNA, the CDR3 is TGTGCTAGTGGTTTGGTGCTGGGACAGGGGTTCCCTGAAGCTTTCTTT. Amino acids: CASGLVLGQGFPEAFF.

The gene calls are TRBV9 and TRBJ2-1; perhaps D is TRBD1 or TRBD2 (6 bases each). Trimming cost V 0 bases and J 5 bases, with 12 bases left between them. The CDR3 sequence is 15 residues long. Germline V gene data show CDR1 as SGDLS and CDR2 as YYNGEE. CDR3 sequence (DNA): TGTGCCAGCAGCGTAGAAGGGGGGCCGCACAATGAGCAGTTCTTC. Translated, it gives CASSVEGGPHNEQFF. The complete variable domain, with remaining parts taken from reference TRBV9 and TRBJ2-1, reads DSGVTQTPKHLITATGQRVTLRCSPRSGDLSVYWYQQSLDQGLQFLIQYYNGEERAKGNILERFSAQQFPDLHSELNLSSLELGDSALYFCASSVEGGPHNEQFFGPGTRLTVL.

The gene calls are TRBV6-6 and TRBJ2-3, with unresolved D. This CDR3 has 12 amino acids. Germline values: CDR1 MNHNY, CDR2 SVGAGI (reference sequence). The germline V and J ends were trimmed by 5 bases and 5 bases, with 8 bases remaining between them. As DNA, the CDR3 is TGTGCCAGCAGTGACATCCTAGATACGCAGTATTTT. This codes for CASSDILDTQYF.

This clone occurred many times. J is TRBJ2-1 and V is TRBV2; 12 nucleotides agree with TRBD2. V trimming: 6 bases; J trimming: 14 bases; junction bases outside the gene matches: 5. This CDR3 is 12 amino acids long. Germline V gives CDR1 SNHLY, CDR2 FYNNEI. The CDR3: CASRTSGSPEFF. The CDR3 region has the DNA TGTGCCAGCAGGACTAGCGGGAGTCCCGAGTTCTTC. Filled out from reference TRBV2 and TRBJ2-1, the complete variable domain reads EPEVTQTPSHQVTQMGQEVILRCVPISNHLYFYWYRQILGQKVEFLVSFYNNEISEKSEIFDDQFSVERPDGSNFTLKIRSTKLEDSAMYFCASRTSGSPEFFGPGTRLTVL.

This clone appeared a few times. This chain uses TRBV30 with TRBJ2-6; D is unclear. V lost 3 bases and J 3 bases, leaving 6 bases between the germline ends. The CDR3 sequence is 13 residues long. Germline values: CDR1 GTSNPN, CDR2 SVGIG (reference sequence). The CDR3 DNA is TGTGCCTGGAGCGCAGGTGGGGCCAACGTCCTGACTTTC. Translated: CAWSAGGANVLTF.

This clone was picked up a small number of times. The chain uses TRBV9 and TRBJ2-7; D gene unclear. With 2 bases removed from V and 2 bases from J, the gap between germline ends came to 11 bases. The CDR3 is 14 amino acids. Germline CDR1 is SGDLS and CDR2 is YYNGEE. The CDR3 DNA reads as TGTGCCAGCAGCGTGAACAGCCAGACCTACGAGCAGTACTTC. The encoded protein is CASSVNSQTYEQYF.

The chain carries TRBV11-2 and TRBJ2-1; D is undetermined. V lost 1 base, J lost 0 bases, and 1 base lay in between. Looked up from germline, CDR1 is SGHAT and CDR2 is FQNNGV. This CDR3 comprises 13 residues. The CDR3 region is CASSLGSYNEQFF. The CDR3 DNA sequence: TGTGCCAGCAGCTTAGGCTCCTACAATGAGCAGTTCTTC.

This clone was found a few times. DNA for the CDR3: TGCGCCAGCAGCCAAGAATCTAGCGGGAGCGCCAGGAGCACAGATACGCAGTATTTT. Translating it yields CASSQESSGSARSTDTQYF. The chain uses TRBV4-3 and TRBJ2-3; 10 bases match TRBD2. Unmatched junction bases numbered 9, after V lost 0 bases and J lost 0 bases. In germline, CDR1 is LGHNA, CDR2 YSLEER. CDR3 length: 19 residues.

This chain links TRBV30 with TRBJ2-3; D gene uncertain. Trimming took off 3 bases at V and 0 bases at J, with 10 bases between the two ends. CDR3 length equals 14 residues. CDR1 is GTSNPN and CDR2 is SVGIG in the germline V gene (reference sequence). The CDR3 region is CAWRGGSSTDTQYF. The CDR3, as DNA: TGTGCCTGGAGAGGCGGTTCTAGCACAGATACGCAGTATTTT.

The rearrangement joins TRBV5-1 to TRBJ2-5, with D possibly matching TRBD2 (6 bases). CDR1 and CDR2 (germline): SGHRS, YFSETQ. This CDR3 is built from 16 residues. The germline V and J ends were trimmed by 0 bases and 1 base, with 13 bases remaining between them. Here the CDR3 DNA reads TGCGCCAGCAGCTTGGGGGCCTCCGGGAGCCAAGAGACCCAGTACTTC. Translation gives CASSLGASGSQETQYF.

The genes are TRBV7-2 and TRBJ2-1; 9 nucleotides match TRBD2. Germline loops: CDR1 SGHTA, CDR2 FQGNSA. This CDR3 region has 14 residues. J was trimmed by 7 bases and V by 5 bases; bases with no gene match: 6. CDR3: CASSQGLARNEQFF. CDR3 nucleotide sequence: TGTGCCAGCAGCCAAGGACTAGCGAGGAATGAGCAGTTCTTC.

The CDR3 sequence is CASSFTGEKLFF. CDR3 sequence (DNA): TGTGCCAGCAGCTTTACGGGTGAAAAACTGTTTTTT. This chain joins TRBV7-9 and TRBJ1-4; no reliable D call. Germline V gene lookup returns CDR1 SEHNR and CDR2 FQNEAQ (reference sequence). The V end was cut by 3 bases, the J end by 7 bases, with 6 bases between. The CDR3 totals 12 residues.

The chain uses TRBV6-5 and TRBJ2-3, with a weak D call TRBD2 (5 bases). The CDR3 is 15 residues long. Trimming took off 0 bases at V and 5 bases at J, with 12 bases between the two ends. Germline CDR1 and CDR2: MNHEY and SVGAGI. The CDR3: CASSYSSLARDTQYF. The CDR3 bases are TGTGCCAGCAGTTACTCATCGCTAGCTCGAGATACGCAGTATTTT.